These 21 T cell receptor beta chains were all obtained from the same sample, sequenced in a study of identical twins. TCRdb reprocessed the 5' RACE reads with MiXCR, giving one entry per CDR3 protein. The top ten clones hold around 3.2% of a sample with approximately 590,000 distinct CDR3 sequences, 9.5% to 10% of them seen once. The sample was also linked to a second study, of yellow fever vaccine responses in identical twins.

Source material: PBMCs. These receptors all come from a woman between 18 and 30 years old in good health.

This clonotype was recorded many times. The chain carries TRBV6-5 and TRBJ1-1; 8 bases are a match to TRBD1. Germline V gene data show CDR1 as MNHEY and CDR2 as SVGAGI. CDR3 length equals 17 residues. V shed 2 bases and J 3 bases; nucleotides not matched to a gene: 11. The CDR3 region has the DNA TGTGCCAGCAGTTACCCAGCTACAGGGGGAGGGTACACTGAAGCTTTCTTT. This translates into CASSYPATGGGYTEAFF.

The J gene is TRBJ1-1, the V gene TRBV25-1; D gene ambiguous. V was clipped by 6 bases and J by 1 base, with 12 bases between them. CDR3 size: 14 residues. Germline CDR1 reads MGHDK; CDR2 reads SYGVNS. The CDR3 DNA is TGTGCCAGCAGGATCGCGGGGAGGAACACTGAAGCTTTCTTT. This codes for CASRIAGRNTEAFF.

This clonotype was counted ten times or more. This chain links TRBV4-2 with TRBJ2-1; no definite D call. V gave up 0 bases and J gave up 3 bases, with 15 bases separating them. The CDR3 totals 17 residues. From germline, CDR1 is LGHNA and CDR2 YNFKEQ. The CDR3 spells CASSQDPAASYYNEQFF. Here the CDR3 DNA reads TGTGCCAGCAGCCAAGATCCTGCCGCCTCGTACTACAATGAGCAGTTCTTC.

V usage is TRBV29-1 and J usage is TRBJ2-1; D is undetermined. Germline CDR1 and CDR2: SQVTM and ANQGSEA. The ends were cut back, 2 bases at V and 1 base at J, with 6 bases in the middle. The CDR3 covers 13 residues. The CDR3 bases are TGCAGCGTTGAATTCTCATCCTACAATGAGCAGTTCTTC. This encodes CSVEFSSYNEQFF.

Concerning this clonotype: This may be a read error: a much more frequent sequence differs by one nucleotide. The CDR3 sequence is CASSPPREGELFF. The CDR3 nucleotides are TGTGCCAGCAGTCCACCGCGGGAAGGTGAGCTGTTCTTC. The rearrangement uses TRBV12-3 or TRBV12-4 and TRBJ2-1, with a weak D call TRBD2 (6 bases). The CDR3 is 13 residues long.

Only a few counts were recorded for this clonotype. The V gene is TRBV20-1, the J gene TRBJ2-6; tentatively, D is TRBD1 (5 bases). V gave up 1 base and J gave up 3 bases, with 7 bases separating them. CDR3 length equals 14 residues. Germline CDR1 is DFQATT and CDR2 is SNEGSKA (reference sequence). The CDR3 here is CSARVRDGANVLTF. CDR3 bases: TGCAGTGCTAGAGTCAGGGATGGGGCCAACGTCCTGACTTTC.

The chain employs TRBV3-1 and TRBJ2-7; 9 bases line up with TRBD2. Per germline, CDR1 LGHDT and CDR2 YNNKEL (reference sequence). The CDR3 extends over 15 amino acids. V lost 1 base, J lost 9 bases, and 10 bases stayed unmatched. The CDR3, as DNA: TGTGCCAGCAGCCAAGGGAGGACTAGCGTGCCGCCGCAGTACTTC. Amino acid sequence: CASSQGRTSVPPQYF.

This clonotype was found a few times. This chain links TRBV2 with TRBJ1-3, with D uncertain. The V and J ends lost 5 bases and 0 bases respectively, with 17 bases between them. CDR1 SNHLY and CDR2 FYNNEI come from the germline V gene. The CDR3 extends over 17 amino acids. The CDR3 protein is CASSKIGGVGSGNTIYF. CDR3 DNA: TGTGCCAGCAGTAAGATCGGCGGGGTTGGCTCTGGAAACACCATATATTTT.

The rearrangement links TRBV28 to TRBJ2-1; D not resolved. V lost 3 bases and J lost 7, with 13 bases in between. This CDR3 contains 14 residues. Germline loops: CDR1 MDHEN, CDR2 SYDVKM. The CDR3 DNA follows: TGTGCCAGCAGTTTTGGGCAGACGTCGAATGAGCAGTTCTTC. It translates to CASSFGQTSNEQFF.

This clonotype has ten or more counts. The gene calls are TRBV20-1 and TRBJ1-3; no firm D call. V was shortened by 6 bases and J by 0 bases, with 12 bases between the two germline ends. The CDR3 spans 14 residues. CDR1 is DFQATT and CDR2 is SNEGSKA in the germline V gene (reference sequence). The CDR3 loop is CSAEDGSSGNTIYF. The CDR3 DNA is TGCAGTGCCGAGGACGGTAGCTCTGGAAACACCATATATTTT.

J is TRBJ2-1 and V is TRBV7-9, with a weak D call TRBD2 (7 bases). The CDR3 is 13 amino acids. The germline gives CDR1 SEHNR, CDR2 FQNEAQ (reference sequence). Trimming left V 10 bases short and J 4 bases short, with 14 bases between. In DNA, the CDR3 is TGTGCCACCAGGGGACTACAGTACAATGAGCAGTTCTTC. It specifies CATRGLQYNEQFF. The whole variable domain, filled in from reference TRBV7-9 and TRBJ2-1, reads DTGVSQNPRHKITKRGQNVTFRCDPISEHNRLYWYRQTLGQGPEFLTYFQNEAQLEKSRLLSDRFSAERPKGSFSTLEIQRTEQGDSAMYLCATRGLQYNEQFFGPGTRLTVL.

This clonotype was recorded at least ten times. The chain joins TRBV7-9 to TRBJ2-1, with 10 bases that match TRBD2. The CDR3 sequence is 16 residues long. Germline CDR1 SEHNR, CDR2 FQNEAQ (reference sequence). V lost 5 bases and J lost 10; bases outside the gene matches: 14. CDR3 nucleotide sequence: TGTGCCAGCAGCGACAGACTAGCGGGTACACAATGGGAGCAGTTCTTC. Amino acids: CASSDRLAGTQWEQFF.

This clonotype was seen many times. The chain links TRBV20-1 to TRBJ2-7; D is perhaps TRBD2 (6 bases). The V gene lost 5 bases and the J gene lost 2 bases, with 13 bases spanning the gap. The germline CDR1 and CDR2 sequences are DFQATT and SNEGSKA (reference sequence). This CDR3 spans 13 amino acids. This CDR3 reads CSAPTGVPYEQYF. In DNA, the CDR3 is TGCAGTGCTCCCACGGGGGTACCCTACGAGCAGTACTTC.

The genes are TRBV6-1 and TRBJ1-2, with TRBD1 matching 7 bases. The germline CDR1 and CDR2 sequences are MNHNS and SASEGT. This CDR3 region has 14 residues. Germline trimming cut 6 bases from V and 4 bases from J; bases unmatched to any gene: 8. The CDR3: CASRQTGLFYGYTF. The CDR3 coding sequence is TGTGCCAGCAGGCAGACAGGGCTTTTCTATGGCTACACCTTC.

The chain joins TRBV7-2 to TRBJ1-1; D ambiguous. Germline V gene lookup returns CDR1 SGHTA and CDR2 FQGNSA. The germline V and J ends were trimmed by 1 base and 3 bases, with 12 bases remaining between them. The CDR3 totals 15 residues. The CDR3 sequence is CASSLEGRRDTEAFF. For the CDR3, the DNA is TGTGCCAGCAGCTTAGAGGGTAGACGGGACACTGAAGCTTTCTTT.

In this sample, this clonotype turned up many times. The rearrangement uses TRBV7-2 and TRBJ2-7; possibly TRBD1 for D (5 bases). CDR1 is SGHTA and CDR2 is FQGNSA in the germline V gene. Trimming took 2 bases from V and 7 from J, leaving 9 bases between them. The CDR3 spans 12 residues. CDR3: CASSLTAGEQYF. In nucleotides, the CDR3 is TGTGCCAGCAGCTTAACGGCAGGGGAGCAGTACTTC.

In regard to this clonotype: Given a much more abundant clone one base away, this may be a read error. DNA of the CDR3: TGCAGCGTTCGGGGGGACCGTAGTGGTGAGACCCAGTACTTC. This codes for CSVRGDRSGETQYF. V is TRBV29-1 and J is TRBJ2-5, with 7 bases aligning to TRBD2. Germline CDR1 is SQVTM and CDR2 is ANQGSEA. The CDR3 is 14 residues long. Trimming took 5 bases from V and 5 from J; bases not matched to a gene: 11.

The chain joins TRBV3-1 to TRBJ2-5; tentatively, D is TRBD2 (5 bases). The CDR3 runs to 18 residues. V was clipped by 0 bases and J by 4 bases, with 21 bases between them. Germline loops: CDR1 LGHDT, CDR2 YNNKEL (reference sequence). CDR3 amino acids: CASSQEACGRRATETQYF. The CDR3 DNA reads as TGTGCCAGCAGCCAAGAGGCTTGCGGGCGTCGTGCCACAGAGACCCAGTACTTC.

V is TRBV20-1 and J is TRBJ1-2; possible D gene TRBD1, 5 bases. Trimming took off 6 bases at V and 6 bases at J, with 14 bases between the two ends. The CDR3 totals 12 residues. Germline loops: CDR1 DFQATT, CDR2 SNEGSKA (reference sequence). In DNA form, the CDR3 reads TGCAGTGCGCCCTCAGGGAGGGATGGCTACACCTTC. Its translation is CSAPSGRDGYTF.

This chain connects TRBV20-1 to TRBJ2-7; 7 positions agree with TRBD2. This CDR3 is built from 13 residues. Germline CDR1 and CDR2: DFQATT and SNEGSKA (reference sequence). The junction had 7 bases not matched to a gene; V was cut back by 2 bases and J by 6 bases. The CDR3 here is CSARLPGGFEQYF. CDR3 DNA: TGCAGTGCTAGACTTCCGGGAGGTTTCGAGCAGTACTTC.

In the case of this clonotype: One end of the junction is discordant with germline, which a read error may explain. This CDR3 is CACSLWAAIHSGANVLTF. CDR3 DNA: TGTGCCTGCAGTTTATGGGCAGCGATACACTCTGGGGCCAACGTCCTGACTTTC. V is TRBV12-3 or TRBV12-4 and J is TRBJ2-6, with D unclear. The CDR3 consists of 18 residues.